This T cell receptor beta chain was obtained from a study of blood T cells in healthy people across ages. Primers used in a second PCR of about 7 to 12 cycles were a sample-barcoded 5' primer and a J-beta primer mix. All samples gave at least 2.5 million CDR3-containing paired-end reads. One entry per CDR3 protein results from TCRdb running MiXCR on the 5' RACE reads. Of roughly 800,000 distinct CDR3 sequences in the sample, just under 25% were seen once. Trimming shortened V by 3 bases and J by 4 bases, and 7 bases separated the two germline ends. CDR1 is SEHNR, CDR2 FQNEAQ, per germline (reference sequence). The CDR3 totals 13 residues. The same data also contributed to another study, on T cells of mothers and their children. That work states: Slightly higher, non-significant overlap characterized related mother-child pairs relative to unrelated pairs.

This sequence originates from a boy younger than 18 in good health. The J gene is TRBJ1-3, the V gene TRBV7-9; D unclear. Sequenced: blood. The CDR3 coding sequence is TGTGCCAGCAGCTTTTCCGGAGGAAACACCATATATTTT. Translating gives CASSFSGGNTIYF.